The source of this T cell receptor beta chain is a study of T cell repertoires in cytomegalovirus infection. About the study: Evidence of both CMV infection and a matching HLA type came from public TCR beta signatures.

Germline V gene sequence: CDR1 MGHRA, CDR2 YSYEKL. This CDR3 contains 14 residues. The V gene end was trimmed by 6 bases and the J gene end by 8 bases; junction bases not matched to a gene: 9. MiXCR was run by TCRdb on the reads, yielding one entry per CDR3 protein. The sample records roughly 600,000 distinct CDR3 sequences, 24% being singletons. Sequencing was done on a sample of CD8+ T cells from PBMCs. The receptor was isolated from a human donor in good health (CMV status not recorded). Some clones in this sample may be carry-over from other donors' samples. The chain uses TRBV4-1 and TRBJ2-1, with 8 bases that match TRBD1. The CDR3 region is CASSSGQGKDEQFF. As DNA, the CDR3 is TGCGCCAGCAGTTCCGGACAGGGAAAGGATGAGCAGTTCTTC.